This section outlines one TCR beta chain sequence together with its context. No antigen is known for it. One junction end does not reproduce the germline sequence, and a read error may be involved. The donors were healthy, HIV-negative adults who had no recently reported acute infections or vaccinations. Only Caucasian adults living in Nashville, Tennessee, USA were represented among the donors. CD4+ T cells were enriched through magnetic negative selection, after which naive cells were positively selected on CD45RA and the remaining negative fraction served as the memory subset. Blood was collected by leukapheresis, and PBMCs were isolated by Ficoll-Histopaque density gradient centrifugation and then cryopreserved in liquid nitrogen vapor phase. Analytical flow cytometry was used to check the purity and quantity of each magnetically sorted T cell population. From each sorted fraction, genomic DNA was isolated and quantified by UV absorbance on a Nanodrop 2000c.

These data belong to a study of shared clonotypes between healthy human individuals (dated by TCRdb to 2020 to 2022). General notes on the study: Two women and three men aged 18 to 49 years were included in the cohort. For each donor, three plates each were used for CD4 naive and CD4 memory, two plates were used for CD8 naive, and one plate was used for CD8 memory. The study deeply sequenced blood TCR repertoires of five healthy adults to estimate repertoire size and the extent of clonotype sharing between individuals. Different laboratories and diverse techniques were used to prepare libraries and sequence TCR repertoires, to increase sequencing depth and limit assay-specific biases. Per donor, leukapheresis produced somewhere between about 0.94 and 9.5 billion PBMCs. The study at large found these results: Incomplete sequencing was indicated by rarefaction of sorted-subset datasets, despite the large sequencing depth. Across a handful of donors, roughly 5.4% of naive CD4, approximately 4% of naive CD8, about 2.3% of memory CD4, and about 0.44% of memory CD8 clonotypes were shared. Compared with non-shared clonotypes, clonotypes shared by all four sorted-subset donors had higher generation probabilities. Because the study included a small number of donors, the genetic and exposure-history diversity represented was limited. Sampling was limited to blood, and TCR repertoires in tissue likely differ from TCR repertoires in blood. Based on pairwise subsampling, the degree of clonotype sharing among donors was expected to be affected by sequencing depth. Larger estimated clonotype richness was generally found for naive subsets than for memory subsets.

CDR1 and CDR2, per the germline V gene, are KGHSH and LQKENI. Taken from cysteine to phenylalanine, the CDR3 has 17 residues. The sequence is cut down to CDR3 DNA, 51 bases in frame from base 1. TCR CDR3 regions were amplified from genomic DNA by multiplex PCR using the deep immunoSEQ assay. Extracted genomic DNA from each cell subset was spread evenly across all wells of several immunoSEQ 96-well plates, with each plate serving as a replicate. Each replicate PCR for sorted subsets received roughly 0.2 ug genomic DNA, equal to roughly 29,000 T cell genomes. The purified libraries were quantified using a Qubit 3.0 fluorometer, sized with a Bioanalyzer 2100, and then quantified again using the KAPA Library Quantification kit. A separate single-read 150-cycle Illumina NextSeq 550 flow cell was used to sequence each immunoSEQ 96-well plate. The source study handled its data this way. Because the immunoSEQ output held only junctional sequences and lacked quality scores, the filtering could not match the filtering applied to full-length reads. To assign V/J genes and CDR3, sequences were annotated using PyIR, a Python wrapper for IgBLAST v1.9, with IMGT germline references. Any read was removed if the V/J assignment was weak (E-value above 1e-6), the CDR3 was missing, or the read contained stop codons, out-of-frame junctions, or ambiguous translated residues. V3J clonotypes were defined as sequences sharing an identical inferred V gene, J gene, and CDR3 amino acid sequence. The percentage overlap between two repertoires was calculated by dividing the number of shared unique clonotypes by the size of the smaller repertoire. Richness of each repertoire was evaluated using RTK rarefaction, the Chao1 estimator, and Recon v2.1 estimates of unobserved clonotypes. OLGA was used to compute generation probabilities for all TCRbeta clonotypes that the gDNA method yielded from a few donors. Entries here come from immuneACCESS through TCRdb and include only in-frame sequences with V and J called. Some clones fail to appear in such tables; in the studies checked, an unresolved V gene covers under half of the shortfall, and the cause of the remainder is unknown. V and J calls and clone size follow that table, whereas D and trimming were derived from the DNA. This sample has over 2 million clones in its table, and 85% to 95% of those were observed once. The ten biggest clones cover around 0.35% of the sample.

Recombination linked TRBV18 to TRBJ1-2, with 7 bases matching TRBD1. The sequenced sample consisted of naive CD4+ T cells from PBMCs. The sample's cell subset or site, from its label and the paper: CD45RA+ positively selected. The TCR comes from a man between 18 and 35 years old in good health. Some clones in this sample may be carry-over from other donors' samples. The CDR3 is CASSPQRQGHTNYGYTF. Here is the DNA: TGTGCCAGCTCCCCACAGAGACAGGGACACACCAACTATGGCTACACCTTC.